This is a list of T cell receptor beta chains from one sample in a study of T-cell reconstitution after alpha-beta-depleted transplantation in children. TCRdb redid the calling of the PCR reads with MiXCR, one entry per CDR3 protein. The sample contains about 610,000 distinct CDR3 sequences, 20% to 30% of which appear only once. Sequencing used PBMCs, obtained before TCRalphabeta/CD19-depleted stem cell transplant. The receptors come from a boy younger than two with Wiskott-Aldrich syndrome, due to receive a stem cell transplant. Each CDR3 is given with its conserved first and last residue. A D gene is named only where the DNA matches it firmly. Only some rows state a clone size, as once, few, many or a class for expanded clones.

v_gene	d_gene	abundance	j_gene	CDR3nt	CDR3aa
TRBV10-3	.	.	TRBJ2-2	TGTGCCATCAGTGAGACTAGCCTGAACACCGGGGAGCTGTTTTTT	CAISETSLNTGELFF
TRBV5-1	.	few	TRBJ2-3	TGCGCCAGCAGCTCAGAACGGGTCGGCACAGATACGCAGTATTTT	CASSSERVGTDTQYF
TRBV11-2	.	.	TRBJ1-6	TGTGCCAGCAGTCCTAATACAGGGTCTAATTCACCCCTCCACTTT	CASSPNTGSNSPLHF
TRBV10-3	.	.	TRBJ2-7	TGTGCCATCAGTGACTCCTTTTCCCTCTCCTACGAGCAGTACTTC	CAISDSFSLSYEQYF
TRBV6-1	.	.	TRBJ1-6	TGTGCCGGCAGCCCAGGGGATGTGGGGTCACCCCTCCACTTT	CAGSPGDVGSPLHF
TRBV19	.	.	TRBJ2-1	TGTGCCAGTAGTGTAGGGTTATACAATGAGCAGTTCTTC	CASSVGLYNEQFF
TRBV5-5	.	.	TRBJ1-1	TGTGCCAGCAGCCCAGTTCCGGGATTGGCCAACACTGAAGCTTTCTTT	CASSPVPGLANTEAFF
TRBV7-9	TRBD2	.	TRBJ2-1	TGTGCCAGCAGGGGACTAGCGGGAGAAGGGCTCTACAATGAGCAGTTCTTC	CASRGLAGEGLYNEQFF
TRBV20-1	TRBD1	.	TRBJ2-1	TGCAGTGCTAGAGGGAGACAGGGGGGGTACAATGAGCAGTTCTTC	CSARGRQGGYNEQFF
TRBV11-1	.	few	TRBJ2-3	TGTGCCAGCAGCTCCTGGGTGGGGCAGGGACGCAGCACAGATACGCAGTATTTT	CASSSWVGQGRSTDTQYF
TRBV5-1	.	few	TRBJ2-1	TGCGCCAGCAGGGCTAGCCGCATAAGGACCTACAATGAGCAGTTCTTC	CASRASRIRTYNEQFF
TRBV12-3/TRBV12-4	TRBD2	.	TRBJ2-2	TGTGCCAGCAGTTCAGGGACTACCTATCACCTGAACACCGGGGAGCTGTTTTTT	CASSSGTTYHLNTGELFF
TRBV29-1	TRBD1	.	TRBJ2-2	TGCAGCGTTGGCGACAGGGGGCGCACCGGGGAGCTGTTTTTT	CSVGDRGRTGELFF
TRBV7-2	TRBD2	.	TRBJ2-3	TGTGCCAGCAGCTTCGTAGCGGGAGTAAGGGATACGCAGTATTTT	CASSFVAGVRDTQYF
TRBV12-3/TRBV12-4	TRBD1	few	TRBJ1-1	TGTGCCAGCAGTTTAGGGCGGCCGGGACAGGAGTCTGAAGCTTTCTTT	CASSLGRPGQESEAFF
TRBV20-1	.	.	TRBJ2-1	TGCAGTGCCCTGAGGATGGGCTCCTACAATGAGCAGTTCTTC	CSALRMGSYNEQFF
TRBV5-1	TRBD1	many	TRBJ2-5	TGCGCCAGCAGCTTGAATGTAGGGGGCGGGGAGACCCAGTACTTC	CASSLNVGGGETQYF
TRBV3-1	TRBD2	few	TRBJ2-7	TGTGCCAGCAGCCAAGCTGGGCTAGCGGGACGCGACGAGCAGTACTTC	CASSQAGLAGRDEQYF
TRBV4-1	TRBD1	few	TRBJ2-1	TGCGCCAGCAGCCAAGAGTCCTCAGGGGGCTCCTACAATGAGCAGTTCTTC	CASSQESSGGSYNEQFF
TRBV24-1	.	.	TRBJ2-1	TGTGCCACCAGTGATCCCGGGGAAAGCTCCTACAATGAGCAGTTCTTC	CATSDPGESSYNEQFF
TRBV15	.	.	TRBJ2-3	TGTGCCACACTCCTAGCTAGCACAGATACGCAGTATTTT	CATLLASTDTQYF
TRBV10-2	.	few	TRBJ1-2	TGCGCCAGCAGCCCCACAGGGCTAGGCTACACCTTC	CASSPTGLGYTF
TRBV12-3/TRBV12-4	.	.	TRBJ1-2	TGTGCCAGCAGTTTGGTCTATGGCTACACCTTC	CASSLVYGYTF
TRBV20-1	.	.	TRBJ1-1	TGCAGTGCTAGATTGGGGGCGGGAACGAACACTGAAGCTTTCTTT	CSARLGAGTNTEAFF
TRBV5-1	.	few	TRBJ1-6	TGCGCCAGCAGCGTCCGGACGGATTATAATTCACCCCTCCACTTT	CASSVRTDYNSPLHF
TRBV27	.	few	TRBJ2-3	TGTGCCAGCAGTCGGAGGGGGGATCAGGTTAGAGATACGCAGTATTTT	CASSRRGDQVRDTQYF
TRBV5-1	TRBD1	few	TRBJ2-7	TGCGCCAGCAACCGGGCGGTGAGACAGGGGTCCTACGAGCAGTACTTC	CASNRAVRQGSYEQYF
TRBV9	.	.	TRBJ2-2	TGTGCCAGCAGCGTAGACGTCGGCTTGAACACCGGGGAGCTGTTTTTT	CASSVDVGLNTGELFF
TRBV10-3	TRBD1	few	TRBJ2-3	TGTGCCATCAGTGATCCAGGGGGCTCGGATACGCAGTATTTT	CAISDPGGSDTQYF
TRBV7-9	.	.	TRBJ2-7	TGTGCCAGCAGCTTGGCGGGACTGGGGTCCTACGAGCAGTACTTC	CASSLAGLGSYEQYF
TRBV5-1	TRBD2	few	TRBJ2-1	TGCGCCAGCGGCACTAGCGGGGCGTCCTACAATGAGCAGTTCTTC	CASGTSGASYNEQFF
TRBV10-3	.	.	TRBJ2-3	TGTGCCATCTCGACAGGATTATCAGATACGCAGTATTTT	CAISTGLSDTQYF
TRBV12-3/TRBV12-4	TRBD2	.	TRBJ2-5	TGTGCCAGCAGTTTAGGTTCGAGCGGGAGGGCAGGGACCCAGTACTTC	CASSLGSSGRAGTQYF
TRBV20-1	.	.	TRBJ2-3	TGCAGTGCCCGACGCCCTCGTTTAAACACAGATACGCAGTATTTT	CSARRPRLNTDTQYF
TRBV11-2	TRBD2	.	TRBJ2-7	TGTGCCAGCAGCCCGTCCGGGACTAGCGGGAGGGTTTCCTACGAGCAGTACTTC	CASSPSGTSGRVSYEQYF
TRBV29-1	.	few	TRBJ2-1	TGCAGCGTGGCAGGGGGGACATCAAATGAGCAGTTCTTC	CSVAGGTSNEQFF